There are a few counts of the clone carrying this T cell receptor beta chain. Its cognate antigen is unknown. The CDR3 length is 12 residues. Germline CDR1 is DFQATT and CDR2 is SNEGSKA (reference sequence). Trimming removed 3 bases from V and 5 bases from J, with 10 bases in between. The entry originates in a study of CD8 T cells in ankylosing spondylitis. Study-wide points: Apparently characteristic of ankylosing spondylitis blood was a TCR beta motif (eight highly homologous variants).

TCRdb recomputed calls from the 5' RACE reads with MiXCR, one row per CDR3 protein. The table includes 750,000 to 850,000 distinct CDR3 sequences, over 9.5% detected once. The chain employs TRBV20-1 and TRBJ1-2, with D unclear. This clonotype was obtained from a male donor with ankylosing spondylitis. Sequencing input: blood, either unsorted or a sorted T cell fraction (not recorded which). The CDR3 DNA reads TGCAGTGCTAGCCGGCCGGCATATGGCTACACCTTC. Translated: CSASRPAYGYTF.